The sequence of this T cell receptor (beta chain) was determined in a study of T-cell reconstitution after alpha-beta-depleted transplantation in children. Study-wide results and caveats: Surviving thymic progenitors and recipient T cells were the source of high TCRbeta diversity at day 60 in some patients. As was reported, about two months after transplant, alpha-beta T cells came from several hundred expanded graft clones. Most T-cell counts and diversity one year after the transplant came from T cells that were newly produced.

A note on this clonotype: Its antigen is still unknown. It may be a read error: a sequence one base away is much more abundant.

The CDR3 length is 18 residues. Germline V gives CDR1 SGHAT, CDR2 FQNNGV. Unique molecular identifiers tagged the TCRbeta library. Each CDR3 protein is one row after TCRdb ran MiXCR on the PCR reads. The data hold about 110,000 distinct CDR3 sequences, with 5% to 8% observed a single time. The genes are TRBV11-2 and TRBJ2-5; 14 bases map to TRBD2. The TCR sequence derives from a male patient aged 2-9 years who had a stem cell transplant for acute lymphoblastic leukemia, so the T cells may come from the graft donor. This sample comprised PBMCs, mostly from graft donor cells, obtained 360 days after TCRalphabeta/CD19-depleted stem cell transplant. In nucleotides, the CDR3 is TGTGCCAGCAGCTTTGAGGGACCCCGACTAGCGGGAGGGCAGACCCAGCACTTC. Translated, it gives CASSFEGPRLAGGQTQHF. Drawing the rest from reference TRBV11-2 and TRBJ2-5, the complete variable domain is EAGVAQSPRYKIIEKRQSVAFWCNPISGHATLYWYQQILGQGPKLLIQFQNNGVVDDSQLPKDRFSAERLKGVDSTLKIQPAKLEDSAVYLCASSFEGPRLAGGQTQHFGPGTRLLVL.